This T cell receptor beta chain comes out of a study of T-cell memory formation after mild COVID-19 (dated by TCRdb to the early 2020s). A note on the overall study: Most TCR sequence clusters were specific to one of the two donors. Longitudinal TCRalpha and TCRbeta repertoire sequencing tracked T-cell clones expanding and contracting after mild COVID-19 in two donors. Two young, previously healthy adult volunteers, one female and one male, were included in the cohort.

Ficoll-Paque density gradient centrifugation was used to isolate PBMCs. The study at large found these results: Balanced CD4/CD8 phenotypes were observed for clones contracting from day 15 to 85, whereas a bias towards CD4+ was observed for a second wave of clones expanding from day 15 to 37. SARS-CoV-2 specificity was not confirmed for the second-wave clones peaking on day 37. Contracting CD4+ clones were found mainly in CM and EM memory subsets, while CD8+ clones were enriched in EMRA. The study included only a couple of mild cases, and larger cohorts that include severe cases with pre-infection samples were judged to be necessary. The detection of some responding clones in pre-infection memory suggests that pre-existing cross-reactive memory T cells joined the SARS-CoV-2 response.

This clonotype was counted between two and nine times. Its recognized antigen is unknown. Base qualities are not provided; no much larger clone lies one nucleotide away. Ends trimmed: V by 5 bases, J by 1 base; bases unmatched to a gene: 7. The CDR3, from cysteine to phenylalanine, totals 16 residues. Only the CDR3 part of the read is kept: 48 bases, read in frame from the first base. This sample was sequenced with an Illumina NovaSeq 6000. TCRalpha and TCRbeta cDNA libraries were built by 5'RACE with constant-segment primers, adding sample barcodes and unique molecular identifiers. Trizol reagent was used to extract RNA from every sample. The libraries were amplified in two PCR steps, and the second step added a second sample barcode and Illumina TruSeq adapters. Sequencing of the libraries was done on an Illumina NovaSeq, producing 2 x 150 bp paired-end reads. The source study handled its data this way. Demultiplexing of reads and collapsing into UMI-guided consensus sequences were performed with migec v1.2.7. Using mixcr v2.1.11, UMI consensuses were aligned to TRA and TRB V and J templates and then assembled into clonotypes. A clonotype was counted as expanded or contracted only if both edgeR and NoisET called the change significant, with noise models trained on biological replicates. For edgeR calls, the thresholds were a false discovery rate-adjusted p below 0.01 and a log2 fold-change of 1. As an exploratory analysis of dynamics, PCA with hierarchical clustering was applied to max-normalized trajectories of the 1000 most abundant clonotypes. The CD4 or CD8 phenotype of responding clones was assigned using the separately sequenced CD4+ and CD8+ repertoires. In TCRdb, the public reads were trimmed at Q25 with fastp and aligned with MiXCR, with productive beta chains retained. A single entry per CDR3 protein holds the most common genes and DNA from its merged rows. The V and J calls and clone size come from TCRdb's table, not from the authors' own analysis. This sample lists 350,000 to 450,000 distinct CDR3 sequences; 24% were detected once. The biggest ten clones account for 7.5% to 10% of the sample.

Sequencing input: PBMCs or a T cell subset sorted from them (not recorded which). The chain is made from TRBV12-3 or TRBV12-4 and TRBJ2-5, with TRBD1 matching 10 junction bases. This clonotype was sampled from an adult woman who had mild COVID-19 (a few samples of this study predate the infection). The sample titles of this study are shuffled in the database, so cell type and time point are left out; the donor was told from shared clones. The CDR3 region reads CASSNWTGGGQETQYF. The DNA reads as follows: TGTGCCAGCAGTAATTGGACAGGGGGTGGCCAAGAGACCCAGTACTTC.